A single sample gave rise to the 8 T cell receptor beta chains below, sequenced in a study of T cells after posttransplantation cyclophosphamide. Using immunoSEQ multiplex PCR, the repertoire was profiled, and TCRdb retains in-frame clones only, with some absent. Sampling found 30,000 or so clones, none seen once. Sequenced sample: PBMCs. These receptors were taken from a woman aged 55-70 years in good health, CMV-negative, and a related stem cell transplant donor.

At least ten counts were recorded for this clone. The genes are TRBV28 and TRBJ1-4; TRBD1 agrees at 8 bases. The germline gives CDR1 MDHEN, CDR2 SYDVKM. After removal of 6 bases from V and 4 bases from J, the junction contained 4 bases not matched to a gene. This CDR3 is built from 14 residues. CDR3 sequence reads: CASRGQENNEKLFF. CDR3 in DNA: TGTGCCAGCAGGGGACAGGAGAATAATGAAAAACTGTTTTTT. The whole variable domain, remainder taken from reference TRBV28 and TRBJ1-4, is DVKVTQSSRYLVKRTGEKVFLECVQDMDHENMFWYRQDPGLGLRLIYFSYDVKMKEKGDIPEGYSVSREKKERFSLILESASTNQTSMYLCASRGQENNEKLFFGSGTQLSVL.

This clone was observed at least ten times. V and J are TRBV4-3 and TRBJ2-7; maybe TRBD1 (7 bases). V lost 3 bases to trimming and J lost 6 bases, with 15 bases between them. From germline, CDR1 is LGHNA and CDR2 YSLEER. CDR3 length: 14 residues. CDR3 bases: TGCGCCAGCAGCCAGGAAACGCAGGGGGGCGAGCAGTACTTC. This encodes CASSQETQGGEQYF.

This clone was observed at least ten times. J is TRBJ2-7 and V is TRBV7-9; the D is unclear. Looked up from germline, CDR1 is SEHNR and CDR2 is FQNEAQ (reference sequence). The CDR3 is 11 amino acids. Trimming took off 10 bases at V and 3 bases at J, with 10 bases between the two ends. In DNA, the CDR3 is TGTGCCATCGAAGGCAGCTACGAGCAGTACTTC. It yields the protein CAIEGSYEQYF.

Many counts were recorded for this clone. J is TRBJ1-2 and V is TRBV4-1; 10 positions match TRBD1. Germline V gives CDR1 MGHRA, CDR2 YSYEKL. Losses at the gene ends were 1 base for V and 8 bases for J; bases not matched to a gene: 7. This CDR3 contains 15 residues. As DNA, the CDR3 is TGCGCCAGCAGCCAAGTCGGGGACAGGGGCCCGGGCTACACCTTC. Amino acid sequence: CASSQVGDRGPGYTF.

The rearrangement joins TRBV24-1 to TRBJ2-2; 14 bases are shared with TRBD2. Trimming removed 4 bases from V and 2 bases from J; junction bases left unmatched: 5. The germline CDR1 and CDR2 sequences are KGHDR and SFDVKD. The CDR3 extends over 18 amino acids. CDR3 nucleotides: TGTGCCACCAGTGAACGGACTAGCGGGAGGCCAAACACCGGGGAGCTGTTTTTT. Amino acids: CATSERTSGRPNTGELFF.

In its sample, this clone was seen many times. The V and J genes are TRBV5-4 and TRBJ2-3; D may be TRBD1 (7 bases). Per germline, CDR1 SGHNT and CDR2 YYREEE (reference sequence). The V gene lost 2 bases and the J gene lost 3 bases, with 16 bases spanning the gap. CDR3 size: 16 residues. The CDR3 sequence is CASSFGGGVRTDTQYF. In DNA, the CDR3 is TGTGCCAGCAGCTTCGGAGGGGGCGTCAGGACAGATACGCAGTATTTT.

This rearrangement joins TRBV9 to TRBJ2-7, with 10 positions matching TRBD1. This CDR3 spans 13 amino acids. CDR1 is SGDLS, CDR2 YYNGEE, per germline. The junction had 1 base not matched to a gene; V was cut back by 7 bases and J by 0 bases. The CDR3 nucleotides are TGTGCCAGCGGACAGGGGGACTCCTACGAGCAGTACTTC. Residues: CASGQGDSYEQYF.

This clone was seen repeatedly, ten times or more. The chain has TRBV7-2 and TRBJ2-7, with 8 nucleotides matching TRBD1. The germline V gene encodes CDR1 SGHTA and CDR2 FQGNSA. This CDR3 spans 14 amino acids. With 6 bases clipped from V and 3 bases from J, the junction kept 7 bases outside the gene matches. CDR3 residues: CASRRDRRYYEQYF. The CDR3 coding sequence is TGTGCCAGCAGACGGGACAGGAGATACTACGAGCAGTACTTC.